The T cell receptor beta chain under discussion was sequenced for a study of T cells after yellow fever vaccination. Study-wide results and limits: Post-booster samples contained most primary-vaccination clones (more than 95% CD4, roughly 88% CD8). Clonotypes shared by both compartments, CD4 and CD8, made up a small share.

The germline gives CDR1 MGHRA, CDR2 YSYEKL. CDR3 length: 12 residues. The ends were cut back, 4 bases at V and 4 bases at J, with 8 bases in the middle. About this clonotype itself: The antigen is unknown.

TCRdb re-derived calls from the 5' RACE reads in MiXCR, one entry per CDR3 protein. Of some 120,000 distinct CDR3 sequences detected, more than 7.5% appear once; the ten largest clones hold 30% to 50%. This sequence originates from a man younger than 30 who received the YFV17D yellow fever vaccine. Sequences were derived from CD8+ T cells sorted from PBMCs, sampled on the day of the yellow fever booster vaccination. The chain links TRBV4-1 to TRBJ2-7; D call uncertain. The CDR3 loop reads CASSLYGYEQYF. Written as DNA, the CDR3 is TGCGCCAGCAGCCTTTATGGATACGAGCAGTACTTC.